This T cell receptor beta chain stems from a study of PD-1 blockade in classical Hodgkin lymphoma. Study details: Patients received nivolumab 3 mg/kg intravenously every 2 weeks. Overall study results and limits: Baseline TCR diversity was reportedly lower in newly diagnosed patients than healthy donors. Complete responders showed a baseline diversity that resembled the diversity of newly diagnosed patients. Patients starting nivolumab under 1 year after ASCT were excluded.

In every patient, relapse followed autologous stem cell transplantation, while exposure to brentuximab vedotin differed. Some clones are missing from TCRdb's copy, which holds only in-frame ones; the method was immunoSEQ multiplex PCR. Seen here are about 21,000 clones, approximately 70% observed once, and the top ten hold nearly 6%. About this clone itself: Antigen specificity is unknown.

The CDR3 runs to 14 residues. Trimming removed 2 bases from V and 1 base from J, with 9 bases in between. CDR1 and CDR2 (germline): SGHNT, YYREEE (reference sequence). The TCR sequence derives from a human donor with classical Hodgkin lymphoma. This specimen consisted of peripheral blood mononuclear cells (PBMCs), obtained at baseline. The chain has TRBV5-4 and TRBJ2-5; tentative D call: TRBD2 (6 bases). The CDR3 DNA sequence: TGTGCCAGCAGCTTAGCGGGCACCCAAGAGACCCAGTACTTC. Amino acid sequence: CASSLAGTQETQYF.